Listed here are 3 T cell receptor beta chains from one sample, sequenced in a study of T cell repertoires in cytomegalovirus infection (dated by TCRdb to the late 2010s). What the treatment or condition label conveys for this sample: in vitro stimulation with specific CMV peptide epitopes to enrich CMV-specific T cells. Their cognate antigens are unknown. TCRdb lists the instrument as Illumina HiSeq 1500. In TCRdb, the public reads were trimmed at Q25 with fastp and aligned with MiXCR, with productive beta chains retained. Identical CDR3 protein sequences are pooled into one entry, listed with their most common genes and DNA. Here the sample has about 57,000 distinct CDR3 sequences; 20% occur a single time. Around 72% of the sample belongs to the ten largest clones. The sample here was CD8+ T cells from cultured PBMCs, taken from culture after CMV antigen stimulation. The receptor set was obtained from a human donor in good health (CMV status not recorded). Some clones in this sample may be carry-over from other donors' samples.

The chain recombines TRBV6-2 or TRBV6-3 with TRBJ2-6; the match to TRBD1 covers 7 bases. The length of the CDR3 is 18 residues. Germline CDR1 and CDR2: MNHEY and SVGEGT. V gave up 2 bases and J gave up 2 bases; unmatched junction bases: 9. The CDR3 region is CASSYSRQGWAGANVLTF. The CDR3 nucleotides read TGTGCCAGCAGTTACAGCCGACAGGGCTGGGCTGGGGCCAACGTCCTGACTTTC.

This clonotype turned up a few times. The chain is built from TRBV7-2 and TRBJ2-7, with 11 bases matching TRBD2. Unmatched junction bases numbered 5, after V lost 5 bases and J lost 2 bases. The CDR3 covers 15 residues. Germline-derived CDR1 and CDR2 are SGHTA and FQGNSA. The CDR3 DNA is TGTGCCAGCAGCACCGATAGCGGGGGGGCCTACGAGCAGTACTTC. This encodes CASSTDSGGAYEQYF. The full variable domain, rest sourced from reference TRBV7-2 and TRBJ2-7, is GAGVSQSPSNKVTEKGKDVELRCDPISGHTALYWYRQSLGQGLEFLIYFQGNSAPDKSGLPSDRFSAERTGGSVSTLTIQRTQQEDSAVYLCASSTDSGGAYEQYFGPGTRLTVT.

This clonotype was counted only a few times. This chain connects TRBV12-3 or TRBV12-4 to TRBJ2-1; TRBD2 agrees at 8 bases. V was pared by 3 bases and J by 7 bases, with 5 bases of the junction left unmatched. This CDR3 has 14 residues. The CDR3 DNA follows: TGTGCCAGCAGTTTCCGGGGGGGCTTTAATGAGCAGTTCTTC. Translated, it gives CASSFRGGFNEQFF.